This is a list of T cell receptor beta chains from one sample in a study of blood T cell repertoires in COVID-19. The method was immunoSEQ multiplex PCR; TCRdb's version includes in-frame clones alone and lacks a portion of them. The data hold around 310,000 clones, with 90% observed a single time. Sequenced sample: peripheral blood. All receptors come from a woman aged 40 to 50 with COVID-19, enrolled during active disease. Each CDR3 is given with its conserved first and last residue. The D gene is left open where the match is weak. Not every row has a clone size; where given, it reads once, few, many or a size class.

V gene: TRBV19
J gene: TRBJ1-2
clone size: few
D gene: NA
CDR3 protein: CASSTPGSPNYGYTF
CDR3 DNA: TGTGCCAGTAGTACCCCCGGGAGCCCAAACTATGGCTACACCTTC

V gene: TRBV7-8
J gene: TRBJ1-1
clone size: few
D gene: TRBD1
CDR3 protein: CASSLEFRTGMPEAFF
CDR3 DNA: TGTGCCAGCAGCTTAGAATTTCGGACAGGGATGCCTGAAGCTTTCTTT

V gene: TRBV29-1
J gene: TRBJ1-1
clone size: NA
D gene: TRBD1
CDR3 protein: CSVGDRGNTEAFF
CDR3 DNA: TGCAGCGTTGGGGACAGGGGGAACACTGAAGCTTTCTTT

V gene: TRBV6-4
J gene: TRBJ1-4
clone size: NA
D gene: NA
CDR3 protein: CASRRGWGLKKLFF
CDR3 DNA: TGTGCCAGCAGGCGGGGGTGGGGTTTGAAAAAACTGTTTTTT

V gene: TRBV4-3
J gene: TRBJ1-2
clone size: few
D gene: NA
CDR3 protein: CASSQDRLGDYGYTF
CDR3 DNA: TGCGCCAGCAGCCAAGATAGGTTGGGAGACTATGGCTACACCTTC

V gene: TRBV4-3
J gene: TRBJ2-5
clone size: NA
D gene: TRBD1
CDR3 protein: CASSHRDSLKETQYF
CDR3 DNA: TGCGCCAGCAGCCACCGGGACAGTTTAAAAGAGACCCAGTACTTC

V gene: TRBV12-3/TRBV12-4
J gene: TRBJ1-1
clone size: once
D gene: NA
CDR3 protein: CASTKTVNTEAFF
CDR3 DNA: TGTGCCAGCACTAAGACAGTGAACACTGAAGCTTTCTTT

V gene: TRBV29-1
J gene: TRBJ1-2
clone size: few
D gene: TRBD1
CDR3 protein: CSAGRDRGSNYGYTF
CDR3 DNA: TGCAGCGCCGGCCGGGACAGGGGATCTAACTATGGCTACACCTTC

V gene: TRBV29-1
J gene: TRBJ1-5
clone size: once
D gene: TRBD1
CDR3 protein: CSVGGQGDQPQHF
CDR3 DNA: TGCAGCGTTGGGGGACAGGGCGATCAGCCCCAGCATTTT

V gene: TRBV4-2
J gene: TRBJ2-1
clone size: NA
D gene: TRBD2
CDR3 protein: CASSQDGGSGRADNEQFF
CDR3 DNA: TGTGCCAGCAGCCAAGATGGGGGTAGCGGGAGGGCCGACAATGAGCAGTTCTTC

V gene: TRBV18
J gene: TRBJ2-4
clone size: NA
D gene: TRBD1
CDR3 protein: CASSDPGQAAKNIQYF
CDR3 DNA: TGTGCCAGCTCAGACCCGGGACAGGCGGCCAAAAACATTCAGTACTTC

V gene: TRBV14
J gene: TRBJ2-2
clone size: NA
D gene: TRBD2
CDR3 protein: CASRLAGGTGELFF
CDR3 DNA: TGTGCCAGCAGACTCGCCGGGGGGACCGGGGAGCTGTTTTTT

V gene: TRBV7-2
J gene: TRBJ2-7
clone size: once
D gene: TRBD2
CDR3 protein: CASSLSGGGLAYEQYF
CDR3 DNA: TGTGCCAGCAGCTTATCCGGCGGGGGGCTCGCCTACGAGCAGTACTTC

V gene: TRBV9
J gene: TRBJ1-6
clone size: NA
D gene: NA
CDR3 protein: CASSRLVGSPLHF
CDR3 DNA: TGTGCCAGCAGCCGCCTAGTGGGTTCACCCCTCCACTTT

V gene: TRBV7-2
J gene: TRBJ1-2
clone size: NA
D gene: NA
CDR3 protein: CASSLNRLSGYTF
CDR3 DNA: TGTGCCAGCAGCTTAAACAGGTTAAGCGGCTACACCTTC

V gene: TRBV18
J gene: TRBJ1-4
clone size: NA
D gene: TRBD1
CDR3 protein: CASSAGQAFNEKLFF
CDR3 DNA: TGTGCCAGCTCAGCTGGACAGGCGTTCAATGAAAAACTGTTTTTT

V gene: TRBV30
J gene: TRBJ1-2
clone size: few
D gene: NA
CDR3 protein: CAWSVRRVGTF
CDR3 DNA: TGTGCCTGGAGTGTACGGAGAGTGGGCACCTTC

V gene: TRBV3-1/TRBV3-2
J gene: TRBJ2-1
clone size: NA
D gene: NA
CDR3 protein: CASSQEREYNEQFF
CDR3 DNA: TGTGCCAGCAGCCAAGAGAGAGAGTACAATGAGCAGTTCTTC

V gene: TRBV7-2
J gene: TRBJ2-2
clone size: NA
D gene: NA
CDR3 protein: CASSRLNRGNTGELFF
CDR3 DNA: TGTGCCAGCAGCCGCCTGAATAGAGGGAACACCGGGGAGCTGTTTTTT

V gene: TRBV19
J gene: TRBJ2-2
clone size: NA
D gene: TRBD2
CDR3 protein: CASSFALGREGPAGELFF
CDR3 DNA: TGTGCCAGTAGTTTCGCTCTGGGGCGGGAGGGCCCGGCCGGGGAGCTGTTTTTT

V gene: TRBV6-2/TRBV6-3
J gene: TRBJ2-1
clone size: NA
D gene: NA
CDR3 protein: CASSYLLLRGWDNEQFF
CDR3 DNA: TGTGCCAGCAGTTACCTCCTTTTAAGGGGCTGGGACAATGAGCAGTTCTTC

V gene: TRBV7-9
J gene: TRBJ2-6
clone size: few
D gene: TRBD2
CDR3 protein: CASLAGGGANVLTF
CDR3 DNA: TGTGCCAGTTTAGCGGGAGGAGGGGCCAACGTCCTGACTTTC

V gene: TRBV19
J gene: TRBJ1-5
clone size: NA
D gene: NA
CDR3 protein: CASSIVGATQPQHF
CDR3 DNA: TGTGCCAGTAGTATTGTTGGGGCTACTCAGCCCCAGCATTTT

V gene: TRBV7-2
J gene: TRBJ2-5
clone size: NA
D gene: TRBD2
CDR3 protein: CASSSSIAGAYTQYF
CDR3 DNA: TGTGCCAGCAGCTCCAGTATAGCGGGAGCCTACACCCAGTACTTC

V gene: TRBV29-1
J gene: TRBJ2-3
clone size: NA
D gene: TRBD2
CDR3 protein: CSVEDLAGGDTQYF
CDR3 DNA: TGCAGCGTTGAAGATCTAGCGGGAGGAGATACGCAGTATTTT

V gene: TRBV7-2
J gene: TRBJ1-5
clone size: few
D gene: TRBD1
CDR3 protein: CASSFKTGDTQPQHF
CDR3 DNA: TGTGCCAGCAGCTTTAAGACAGGGGATACTCAGCCCCAGCATTTT

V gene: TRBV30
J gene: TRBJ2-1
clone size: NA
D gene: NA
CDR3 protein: CAWSVQGWYNEQFF
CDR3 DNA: TGTGCCTGGAGTGTGCAGGGCTGGTACAATGAGCAGTTCTTC

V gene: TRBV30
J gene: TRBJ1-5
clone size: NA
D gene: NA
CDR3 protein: CAWSVGTGTGGRHF
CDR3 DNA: NA

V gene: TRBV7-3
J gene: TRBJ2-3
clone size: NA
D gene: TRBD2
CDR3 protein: CASSGPAGRRADTQYF
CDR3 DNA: TGTGCCAGCAGCGGTCCAGCGGGGAGAAGGGCGGATACGCAGTATTTT

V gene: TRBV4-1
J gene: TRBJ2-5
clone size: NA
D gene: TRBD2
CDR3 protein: CASSQDLERESRETQYF
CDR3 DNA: TGCGCCAGCAGCCAAGATCTGGAGCGGGAGTCTCGAGAGACCCAGTACTTC

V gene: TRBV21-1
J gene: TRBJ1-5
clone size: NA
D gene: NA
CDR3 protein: CASSKRNRTGLSNQPQHF
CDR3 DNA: TGTGCCAGCAGCAAAAGGAATAGGACAGGGTTAAGCAATCAGCCCCAGCATTTT

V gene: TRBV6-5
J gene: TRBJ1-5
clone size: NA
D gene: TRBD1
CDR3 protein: CATRGQGGNQPQHF
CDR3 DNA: TGTGCCACCCGAGGACAGGGAGGCAATCAGCCCCAGCATTTT

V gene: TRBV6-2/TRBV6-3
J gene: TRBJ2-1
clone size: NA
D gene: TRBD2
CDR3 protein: CASSYSNLLRGGKNEQFF
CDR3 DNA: TGTGCCAGCAGTTACTCGAACCTCCTACGGGGGGGTAAGAATGAGCAGTTCTTC

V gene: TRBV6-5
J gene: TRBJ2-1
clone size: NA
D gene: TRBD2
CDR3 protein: CASMSRGEFFDEQFF
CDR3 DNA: TGTGCCAGCATGAGTCGGGGGGAGTTTTTTGATGAGCAGTTCTTC

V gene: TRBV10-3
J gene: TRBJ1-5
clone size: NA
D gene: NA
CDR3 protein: CAISESTNQPQHF
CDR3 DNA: TGTGCCATCAGTGAGTCGACTAATCAGCCCCAGCATTTT

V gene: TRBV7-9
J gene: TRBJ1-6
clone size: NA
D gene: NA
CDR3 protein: CASSLAPVSYNSPLHF
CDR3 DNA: TGTGCCAGCAGCTTAGCACCGGTCTCCTATAATTCACCCCTCCACTTT

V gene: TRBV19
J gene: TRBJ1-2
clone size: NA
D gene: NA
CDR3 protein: CASTINRVYGYTF
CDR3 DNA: TGTGCCAGTACTATCAACAGGGTATACGGCTACACCTTC

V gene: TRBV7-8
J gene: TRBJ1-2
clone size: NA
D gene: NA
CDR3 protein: CASSLAEYKDGYTF
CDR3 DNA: TGTGCCAGCAGCCTTGCCGAGTATAAAGATGGCTACACCTTC

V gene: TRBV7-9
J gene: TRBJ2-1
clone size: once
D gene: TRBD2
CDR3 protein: CASSPALLAGSYNEQFF
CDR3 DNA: TGTGCCAGCAGCCCGGCCCTCCTAGCGGGGTCCTACAATGAGCAGTTCTTC

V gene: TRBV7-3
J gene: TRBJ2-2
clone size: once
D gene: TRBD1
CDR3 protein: CASSSLDRDDTGELFF
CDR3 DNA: TGTGCCAGCAGCTCATTGGACAGGGACGACACCGGGGAGCTGTTTTTT